These 2 T cell receptor beta chains were sequenced from one sample in a study of cytomegalovirus exposure and HLA in healthy donors. Primers for the PCR totalled 60 Vbeta and 13 Jbeta. Assay: immunoSEQ multiplex PCR; the TCRdb copy retains only in-frame clones and omits some. The data contain 95,000 to 150,000 clones, roughly 80% of them singletons. Material for sequencing was PBMCs. The receptors were gathered from a man between 60 and 75 years old in good health and CMV-seropositive.

This chain joins TRBV9 and TRBJ2-1, with TRBD2 matching over 11 bases. The CDR3 spans 15 residues. J was trimmed by 6 bases and V by 4 bases; bases with no gene match: 6. Germline-derived CDR1 and CDR2 are SGDLS and YYNGEE. The CDR3 loop reads CASSSGLAAINEQFF. DNA of the CDR3: TGTGCCAGCAGCTCGGGACTAGCGGCAATCAATGAGCAGTTCTTC.

The rearrangement joins TRBV18 to TRBJ2-3; tentative D call: TRBD1 (5 bases). The CDR3 contains 14 residues. The V and J ends lost 2 bases and 3 bases respectively, with 9 bases between them. The V gene's germline CDR1 is KGHSH and CDR2 LQKENI. The CDR3 DNA is TGTGCCAGCTCACCAGACAGTCCTACAGATACGCAGTATTTT. Its translation is CASSPDSPTDTQYF.